This paragraph reports one TCR beta chain. The protocol was immunoSEQ multiplex PCR, while the TCRdb copy is restricted to in-frame clones and leaves out a portion. The sample records 29,000 or so clones, 55% to 70% being singletons. V lost 6 bases and J 3 bases, leaving 11 bases between the germline ends. Germline V gives CDR1 SQVTM, CDR2 ANQGSEA. The CDR3 covers 12 residues. The data were obtained in a study of cytotoxic CD8 clonotypes in ibrutinib-treated CLL. Study background: Timing of response sample collection was a median approximately twelve months after treatment start, with a range of 6 to 36.

The source was PBMCs, collected after 24 months of ibrutinib treatment. J is TRBJ1-2 and V is TRBV29-1, with unresolved D. The clonotype was recovered from a human donor with chronic lymphocytic leukemia. The CDR3 spells CSVPRGDYGYTF. DNA of the CDR3: TGCAGCGTGCCCCGGGGAGACTATGGCTACACCTTC.